The 15 T cell receptor beta chains below all came from one sample that was sequenced in a study of graft-versus-host responses after intestinal transplantation. Method: immunoSEQ multiplex PCR; TCRdb's copy keeps in-frame clones and lacks some. The sample lists about 39,000 clones; approximately 95% were seen once. The specimen comprised PBMCs, sampled 700 to 850 days after intestinal transplantation. The receptors derive from a human patient who received an intestinal transplant, so some T cells may come from the graft donor.

This chain connects TRBV5-4 to TRBJ1-1, with a tentative D call TRBD1 (6 bases). Germline assignment: CDR1 SGHNT and CDR2 YYREEE (reference sequence). Trimming cost V 5 bases and J 2 bases, with 10 bases left between them. The CDR3 covers 13 residues. The CDR3 DNA reads TGTGCCAGCAGACAGGGAAGAAACACTGAAGCTTTCTTT. As protein: CASRQGRNTEAFF. The whole variable domain, filled in from reference TRBV5-4 and TRBJ1-1, reads ETGVTQSPTHLIKTRGQQVTLRCSSQSGHNTVSWYQQALGQGPQFIFQYYREEENGRGNFPPRFSGLQFPNYSSELNVNALELDDSALYLCASRQGRNTEAFFGQGTRLTVV.

This rearrangement joins TRBV2 to TRBJ1-3, with D unclear. There are 14 residues in the CDR3. The V gene lost 4 bases and the J gene lost 1 base, with 8 bases spanning the gap. Germline CDR1 SNHLY, CDR2 FYNNEI. This CDR3 reads CASSGGWSGNTIYF. The CDR3 DNA reads TGTGCCAGCAGTGGGGGTTGGTCTGGAAACACCATATATTTT.

The V call is TRBV19, the J call TRBJ1-3; 9 nucleotides match TRBD1. The CDR3 sequence is 16 residues long. J was trimmed by 1 base and V by 5 bases; bases with no gene match: 6. Germline assignment: CDR1 LNHDA and CDR2 SQIVND (reference sequence). The CDR3 reads CASSVPTGGSGNTIYF. In DNA, the CDR3 is TGTGCCAGTAGTGTCCCGACAGGGGGATCTGGAAACACCATATATTTT.

The chain couples TRBV4-1 to TRBJ1-1; the match to TRBD1 covers 8 bases. The CDR3 runs to 14 residues. Germline values: CDR1 MGHRA, CDR2 YSYEKL. Losses at the gene ends were 6 bases for V and 2 bases for J; bases not matched to a gene: 5. CDR3 sequence reads: CASRPDRGNTEAFF. The CDR3 nucleotides read TGCGCCAGCAGACCCGACAGGGGAAACACTGAAGCTTTCTTT.

The rearrangement uses TRBV7-9 and TRBJ1-2, with D perhaps matching TRBD1 (5 bases). The CDR3 runs 16 residues. Trimming took off 5 bases at V and 3 bases at J, with 19 bases between the two ends. Germline V gene lookup returns CDR1 SEHNR and CDR2 FQNEAQ (reference sequence). The CDR3 DNA is TGTGCCAGCAGCGTAGTCAATGGGGCCCTCGACTATGGCTACACCTTC. The encoded protein is CASSVVNGALDYGYTF.

A few counts support this clone. The chain joins TRBV5-1 to TRBJ1-6; possibly TRBD1 for D (6 bases). Trimming shortened V by 2 bases and J by 7 bases, and 10 bases separated the two germline ends. This CDR3 is built from 14 residues. The germline V gene encodes CDR1 SGHRS and CDR2 YFSETQ. The CDR3 is CASSLTGSNSPLHF. The CDR3 DNA follows: TGCGCCAGCAGCTTAACAGGGTCCAATTCACCCCTCCACTTT.

This clone has only a few counts. The genes are TRBV7-6 and TRBJ1-3, with a tentative D call TRBD1 (6 bases). The V end was cut by 5 bases, the J end by 0 bases, with 14 bases between. The CDR3 totals 16 residues. CDR1 and CDR2 (germline): SGHVS, FNYEAQ. CDR3 in amino acids: CASSPWGASSGNTIYF. CDR3 coding DNA: TGTGCCAGCAGCCCGTGGGGGGCGAGCTCTGGAAACACCATATATTTT.

Sample share makes this clone medium-sized. The genes are TRBV6-4 and TRBJ2-3, with D perhaps TRBD1 (6 bases). The V gene's germline CDR1 is MRHNA and CDR2 SNTAGT. The CDR3 has 12 amino acids. V was shortened by 4 bases and J by 6 bases, with 8 bases between the two germline ends. The CDR3 is CASSAGEDTQYF. CDR3 DNA sequence: TGTGCCAGCAGTGCAGGGGAGGATACGCAGTATTTT.

The chain links TRBV5-6 to TRBJ1-5, with unresolved D. The germline CDR1 and CDR2 sequences are SGHDT and YYEEEE. CDR3 length: 14 amino acids. Trimming removed 4 bases at V and 0 bases at J, with 8 bases between. The chain's CDR3 is CASSALDSNQPQHF. CDR3 DNA sequence: TGTGCCAGCAGCGCCTTAGATAGCAATCAGCCCCAGCATTTT.

The rearrangement links TRBV6-5 to TRBJ2-2, with unresolved D. This CDR3 is built from 15 residues. Germline CDR1 is MNHEY and CDR2 is SVGAGI. V shed 2 bases and J shed 3 bases, with 10 bases lying between them. DNA of the CDR3: TGTGCCAGCAGTTACAACAGTCCCCACACCGGGGAGCTGTTTTTT. Protein: CASSYNSPHTGELFF.

The genes are TRBV5-4 and TRBJ2-5; tentatively, D is TRBD1 or TRBD2 (6 bases each). Trimming took 6 bases from V and 0 from J, leaving 15 bases between them. CDR1 SGHNT and CDR2 YYREEE come from the germline V gene (reference sequence). This CDR3 region has 15 residues. The CDR3 loop reads CASTARGEDQETQYF. The CDR3 DNA sequence: TGTGCCAGCACCGCGAGGGGGGAGGACCAAGAGACCCAGTACTTC.

CDR3 amino acids: CASSLAPGSRTDTQYF. The CDR3 coding sequence is TGTGCCAGCAGCTTAGCGCCGGGAAGTCGTACAGATACGCAGTATTTT. This chain joins TRBV7-9 and TRBJ2-3, with a tentative D call TRBD2 (5 bases). From germline, CDR1 is SEHNR and CDR2 FQNEAQ (reference sequence). The CDR3 runs 16 residues. The ends were cut back, 0 bases at V and 3 bases at J, with 13 bases in the middle. The full variable domain, in which reference TRBV7-9 and TRBJ2-3 provide the parts outside the CDR3, is DTGVSQNPRHKITKRGQNVTFRCDPISEHNRLYWYRQTLGQGPEFLTYFQNEAQLEKSRLLSDRFSAERPKGSFSTLEIQRTEQGDSAMYLCASSLAPGSRTDTQYFGPGTRLTVL.

The chain is built from TRBV28 and TRBJ1-2; no clear D. The CDR3 totals 13 residues. Trimming pared 2 bases from V and 4 bases from J, leaving 8 bases between. Germline V gene data show CDR1 as MDHEN and CDR2 as SYDVKM. For the CDR3, the DNA is TGTGCCAGCAGTTTACCCGCCAGCTATGGCTACACCTTC. Protein sequence: CASSLPASYGYTF.

This clone was recorded only once. The rearrangement uses TRBV19 and TRBJ2-3; the D is unclear. Trimming cost V 5 bases and J 5 bases, with 14 bases left between them. The germline gives CDR1 LNHDA, CDR2 SQIVND (reference sequence). The CDR3 extends over 14 amino acids. CDR3 amino acids: CASSLGPHGDTQYF. The CDR3 DNA reads as TGTGCCAGTAGTCTCGGACCCCATGGAGATACGCAGTATTTT.

The rearrangement links TRBV27 to TRBJ2-7, with 9 bases identical to TRBD1. The CDR3 sequence is 15 residues long. J lost 7 bases, V lost 4 bases, and 11 bases had no gene match. Germline V gives CDR1 MNHEY, CDR2 SMNVEV (reference sequence). The CDR3 sequence is CASSSRQGGIQEQYF. The CDR3 bases are TGTGCCAGCAGTTCCCGACAGGGGGGCATTCAGGAGCAGTACTTC.